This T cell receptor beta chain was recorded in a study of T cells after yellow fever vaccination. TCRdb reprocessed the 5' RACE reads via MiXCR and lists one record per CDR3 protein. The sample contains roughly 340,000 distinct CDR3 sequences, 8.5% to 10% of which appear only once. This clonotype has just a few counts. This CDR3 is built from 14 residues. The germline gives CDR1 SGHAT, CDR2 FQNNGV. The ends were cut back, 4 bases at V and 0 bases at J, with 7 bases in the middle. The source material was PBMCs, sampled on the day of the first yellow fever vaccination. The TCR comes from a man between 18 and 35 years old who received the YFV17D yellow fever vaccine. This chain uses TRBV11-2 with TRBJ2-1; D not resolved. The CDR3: CASSSEPSYNEQFF. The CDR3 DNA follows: TGTGCCAGCAGCTCGGAACCCTCCTACAATGAGCAGTTCTTC.